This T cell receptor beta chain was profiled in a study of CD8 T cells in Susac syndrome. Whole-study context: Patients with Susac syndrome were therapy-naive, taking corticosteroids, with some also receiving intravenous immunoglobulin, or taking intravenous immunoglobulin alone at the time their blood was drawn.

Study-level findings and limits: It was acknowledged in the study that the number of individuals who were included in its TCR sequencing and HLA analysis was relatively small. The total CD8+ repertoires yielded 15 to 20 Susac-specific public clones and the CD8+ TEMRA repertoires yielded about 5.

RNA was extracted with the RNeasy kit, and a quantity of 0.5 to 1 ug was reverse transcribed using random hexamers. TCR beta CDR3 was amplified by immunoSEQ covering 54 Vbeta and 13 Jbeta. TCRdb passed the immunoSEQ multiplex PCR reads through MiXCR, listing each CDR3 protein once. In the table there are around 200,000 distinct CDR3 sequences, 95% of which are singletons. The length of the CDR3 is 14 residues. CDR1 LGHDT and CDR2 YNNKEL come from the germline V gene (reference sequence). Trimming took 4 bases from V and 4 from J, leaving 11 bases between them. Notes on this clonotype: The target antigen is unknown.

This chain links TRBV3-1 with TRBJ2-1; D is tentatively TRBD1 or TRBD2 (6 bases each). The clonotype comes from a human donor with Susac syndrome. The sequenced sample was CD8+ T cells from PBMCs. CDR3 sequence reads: CASSLRGDYNEQFF. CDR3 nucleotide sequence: TGTGCCAGCAGCCTAAGGGGGGATTACAATGAGCAGTTCTTC.